A selection of T cell receptor beta chains follows, all from one sample in a study of blood T cells in healthy people across ages. TCRdb reprocessed the 5' RACE reads with MiXCR, giving one entry per CDR3 protein. The data show about 970,000 distinct CDR3 sequences, 51% seen once. Sequenced material: blood. These receptors were obtained from a woman in her sixties in good health. The CDR3 runs from the conserved cysteine through the conserved F or W. The D gene is left open where the match is weak. The listing skips clone size in some rows; elsewhere it reads once, few, many or a size class.

length,J,D,V,size,CDR3,DNA
17,TRBJ2-1,TRBD2,TRBV3-1,NA,CASSQETLAGVRGEQFF,TGTGCCAGCAGCCAAGAAACACTAGCGGGAGTACGGGGTGAGCAGTTCTTC
15,TRBJ1-5,NA,TRBV6-2/TRBV6-3,NA,CASSYGGPNNQPQHF,TGTGCCAGCAGTTACGGGGGACCTAACAATCAGCCCCAGCATTTT
13,TRBJ2-7,TRBD1,TRBV7-2,NA,CASSGHRGDEQYF,TGTGCCAGCAGCGGACACAGGGGGGACGAGCAGTACTTC
18,TRBJ2-1,NA,TRBV2,NA,CASGSDLSGKSSYNEQFF,TGTGCCAGCGGGTCTGATCTTAGCGGCAAGAGCTCCTACAATGAGCAGTTCTTC
15,TRBJ2-7,NA,TRBV7-8,few,CASSLASGSPYEQYF,TGTGCCAGCAGCTTAGCCTCAGGGAGTCCCTACGAGCAGTACTTC
13,TRBJ1-6,NA,TRBV6-4,few,CASSDQDNSPLHF,TGTGCCAGCAGTGATCAGGATAATTCACCCCTCCACTTT
15,TRBJ2-1,NA,TRBV10-3,NA,CAISQGIGSNNEQFF,TGTGCCATCAGTCAGGGAATCGGGAGTAACAATGAGCAGTTCTTC
12,TRBJ2-5,NA,TRBV12-3/TRBV12-4,few,CASSLSTETQYF,TGTGCCAGCAGCCTAAGCACAGAGACCCAGTACTTC
16,TRBJ2-1,TRBD2,TRBV7-2,NA,CASSLRAGGLYNEQFF,TGTGCCAGCAGCTTAAGGGCGGGAGGTCTCTACAATGAGCAGTTCTTC
12,TRBJ2-6,NA,TRBV12-3/TRBV12-4,NA,CDSRSGANVLTF,TGTGACAGCAGGTCTGGGGCCAACGTCCTGACTTTC
17,TRBJ2-1,TRBD2,TRBV5-1,NA,CASSLEGGLVIIREQFF,TGCGCCAGCAGCTTGGAGGGGGGACTAGTAATCATCCGCGAGCAGTTCTTC
15,TRBJ2-7,NA,TRBV12-3/TRBV12-4,NA,CASSFTTGVIREQYF,TGTGCCAGCAGTTTCACGACGGGAGTTATTCGTGAGCAGTACTTC